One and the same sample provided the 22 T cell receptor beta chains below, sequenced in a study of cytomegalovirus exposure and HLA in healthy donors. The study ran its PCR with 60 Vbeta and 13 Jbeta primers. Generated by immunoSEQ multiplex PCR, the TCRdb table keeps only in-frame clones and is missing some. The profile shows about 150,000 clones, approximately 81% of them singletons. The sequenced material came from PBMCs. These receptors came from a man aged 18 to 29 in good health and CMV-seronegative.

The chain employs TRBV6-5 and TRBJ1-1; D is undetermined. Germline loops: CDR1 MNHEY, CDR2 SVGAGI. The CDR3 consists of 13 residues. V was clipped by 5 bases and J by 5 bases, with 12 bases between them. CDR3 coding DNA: TGTGCCAGCAGTCCTGGGAGGACGACTGAAGCTTTCTTT. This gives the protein CASSPGRTTEAFF.

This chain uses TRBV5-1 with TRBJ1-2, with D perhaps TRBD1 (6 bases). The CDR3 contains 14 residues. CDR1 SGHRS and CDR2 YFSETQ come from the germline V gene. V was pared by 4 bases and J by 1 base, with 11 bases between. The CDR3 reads CASSRGGFNYGYTF. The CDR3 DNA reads TGCGCCAGCAGCCGAGGGGGTTTTAACTATGGCTACACCTTC.

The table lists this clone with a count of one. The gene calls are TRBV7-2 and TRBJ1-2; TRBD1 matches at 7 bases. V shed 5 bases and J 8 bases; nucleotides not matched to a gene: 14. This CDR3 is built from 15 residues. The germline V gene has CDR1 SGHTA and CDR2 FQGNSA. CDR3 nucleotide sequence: TGTGCCAGCAGCACCAAGGGGGCCGGTGCTAGGGGCTACACCTTC. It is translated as CASSTKGAGARGYTF.

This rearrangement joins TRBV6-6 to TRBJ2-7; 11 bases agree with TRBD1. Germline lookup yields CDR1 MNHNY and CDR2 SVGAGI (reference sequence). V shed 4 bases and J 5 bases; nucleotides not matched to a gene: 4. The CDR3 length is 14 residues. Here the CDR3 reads CASSSGQGAHEQYF. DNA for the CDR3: TGTGCCAGCAGTTCAGGACAGGGGGCCCACGAGCAGTACTTC.

CDR3 nucleotides: TGTGCCAGCAGCCCGATCGGGAGCAGCGGGGAGACCCAGTACTTC. This encodes CASSPIGSSGETQYF. The V call is TRBV7-2, the J call TRBJ2-5, with a possible D match to TRBD2 (6 bases). This CDR3 is built from 15 residues. Germline V lookup: CDR1 SGHTA, CDR2 FQGNSA. V lost 5 bases and J lost 5, with 18 bases in between. Drawing the rest from reference TRBV7-2 and TRBJ2-5, the complete variable domain is GAGVSQSPSNKVTEKGKDVELRCDPISGHTALYWYRQSLGQGLEFLIYFQGNSAPDKSGLPSDRFSAERTGGSVSTLTIQRTQQEDSAVYLCASSPIGSSGETQYFGPGTRLLVL.

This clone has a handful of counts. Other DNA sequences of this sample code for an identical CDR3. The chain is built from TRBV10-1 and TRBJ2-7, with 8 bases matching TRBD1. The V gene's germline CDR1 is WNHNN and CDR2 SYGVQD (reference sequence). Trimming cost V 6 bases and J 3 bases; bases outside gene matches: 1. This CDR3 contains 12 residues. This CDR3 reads CASSGQGYEQYF. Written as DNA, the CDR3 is TGCGCCAGCAGCGGACAGGGCTACGAGCAGTACTTC.

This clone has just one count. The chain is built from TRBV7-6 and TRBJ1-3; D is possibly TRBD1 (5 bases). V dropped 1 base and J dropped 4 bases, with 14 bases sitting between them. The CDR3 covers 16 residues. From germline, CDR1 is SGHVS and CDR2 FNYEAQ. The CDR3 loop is CASSLDPGVIGNTIYF. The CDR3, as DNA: TGTGCCAGCAGCTTAGATCCGGGGGTGATAGGAAACACCATATATTTT. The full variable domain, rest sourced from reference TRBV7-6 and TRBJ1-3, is GAGVSQSPRYKVTKRGQDVALRCDPISGHVSLYWYRQALGQGPEFLTYFNYEAQQDKSGLPNDRFSAERPEGSISTLTIQRTEQRDSAMYRCASSLDPGVIGNTIYFGEGSWLTVV.

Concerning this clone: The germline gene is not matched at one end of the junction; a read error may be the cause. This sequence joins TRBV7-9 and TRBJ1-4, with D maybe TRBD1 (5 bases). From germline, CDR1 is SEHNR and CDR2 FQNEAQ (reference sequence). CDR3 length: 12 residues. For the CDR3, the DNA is TGTTCCAGCACCCTGGTATTAGGGGAACTGTTTTTT. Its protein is CSSTLVLGELFF.

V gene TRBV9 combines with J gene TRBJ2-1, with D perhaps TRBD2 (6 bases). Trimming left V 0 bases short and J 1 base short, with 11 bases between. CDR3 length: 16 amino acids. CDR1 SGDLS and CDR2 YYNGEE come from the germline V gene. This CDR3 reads CASSVAGGSSYNEQFF. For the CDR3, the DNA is TGTGCCAGCAGCGTAGCTGGGGGGAGTTCCTACAATGAGCAGTTCTTC.

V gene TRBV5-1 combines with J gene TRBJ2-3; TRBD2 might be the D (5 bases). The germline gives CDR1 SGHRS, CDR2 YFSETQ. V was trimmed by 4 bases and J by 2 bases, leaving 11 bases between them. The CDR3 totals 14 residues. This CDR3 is CASSPGEITDTQYF. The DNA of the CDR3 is TGCGCCAGCAGCCCCGGGGAAATCACAGATACGCAGTATTTT.

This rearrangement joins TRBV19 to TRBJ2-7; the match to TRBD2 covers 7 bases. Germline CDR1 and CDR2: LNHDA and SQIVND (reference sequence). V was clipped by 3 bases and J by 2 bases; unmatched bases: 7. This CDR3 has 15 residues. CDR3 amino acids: CASSIRLAEPYEQYF. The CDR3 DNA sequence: TGTGCCAGTAGTATTCGGCTAGCGGAGCCCTACGAGCAGTACTTC.

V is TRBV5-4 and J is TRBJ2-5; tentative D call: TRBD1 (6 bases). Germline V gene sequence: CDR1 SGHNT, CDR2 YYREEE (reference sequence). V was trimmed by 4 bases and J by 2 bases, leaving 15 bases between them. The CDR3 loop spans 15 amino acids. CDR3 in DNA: TGTGCCAGCAGCCCGGACAGCAAGCGGCAAGAGACCCAGTACTTC. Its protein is CASSPDSKRQETQYF. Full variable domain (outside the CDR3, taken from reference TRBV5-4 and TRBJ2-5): ETGVTQSPTHLIKTRGQQVTLRCSSQSGHNTVSWYQQALGQGPQFIFQYYREEENGRGNFPPRFSGLQFPNYSSELNVNALELDDSALYLCASSPDSKRQETQYFGPGTRLLVL.

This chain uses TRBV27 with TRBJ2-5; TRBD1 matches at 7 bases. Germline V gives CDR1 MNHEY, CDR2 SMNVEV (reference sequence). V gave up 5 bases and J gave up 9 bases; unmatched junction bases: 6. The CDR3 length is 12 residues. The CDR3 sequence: CASSNDRVAQYF. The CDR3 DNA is TGTGCCAGCAGTAACGACAGGGTGGCCCAGTACTTC.

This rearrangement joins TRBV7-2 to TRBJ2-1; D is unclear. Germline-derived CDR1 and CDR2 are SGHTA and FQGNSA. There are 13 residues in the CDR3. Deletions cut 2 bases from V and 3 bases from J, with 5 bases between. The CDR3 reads CASSLSRYNEQFF. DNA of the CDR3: TGTGCCAGCAGCTTATCCCGCTACAATGAGCAGTTCTTC. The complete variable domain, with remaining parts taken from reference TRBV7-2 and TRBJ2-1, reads GAGVSQSPSNKVTEKGKDVELRCDPISGHTALYWYRQSLGQGLEFLIYFQGNSAPDKSGLPSDRFSAERTGGSVSTLTIQRTQQEDSAVYLCASSLSRYNEQFFGPGTRLTVL.

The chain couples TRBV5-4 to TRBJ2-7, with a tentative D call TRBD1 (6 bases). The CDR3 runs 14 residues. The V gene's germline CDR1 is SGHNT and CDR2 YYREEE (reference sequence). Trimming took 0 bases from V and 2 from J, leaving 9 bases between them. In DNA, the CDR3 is TGTGCCAGCAGCTTGGAGGACAGCCCCTACGAGCAGTACTTC. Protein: CASSLEDSPYEQYF.

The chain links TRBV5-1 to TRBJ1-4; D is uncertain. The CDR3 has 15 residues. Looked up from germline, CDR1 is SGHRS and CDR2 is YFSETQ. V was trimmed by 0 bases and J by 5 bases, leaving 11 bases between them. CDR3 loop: CASSLGGAGNEKLFF. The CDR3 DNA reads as TGCGCCAGCAGCTTGGGGGGAGCCGGAAATGAAAAACTGTTTTTT. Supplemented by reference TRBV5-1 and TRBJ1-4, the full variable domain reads KAGVTQTPRYLIKTRGQQVTLSCSPISGHRSVSWYQQTPGQGLQFLFEYFSETQRNKGNFPGRFSGRQFSNSRSEMNVSTLELGDSALYLCASSLGGAGNEKLFFGSGTQLSVL.

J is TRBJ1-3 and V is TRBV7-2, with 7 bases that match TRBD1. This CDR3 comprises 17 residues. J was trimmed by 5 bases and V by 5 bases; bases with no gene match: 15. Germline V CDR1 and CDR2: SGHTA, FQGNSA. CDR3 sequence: CASSPRPSTGRRNTIYF. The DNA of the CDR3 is TGTGCCAGCAGCCCTAGACCATCGACAGGGCGGCGAAACACCATATATTTT.

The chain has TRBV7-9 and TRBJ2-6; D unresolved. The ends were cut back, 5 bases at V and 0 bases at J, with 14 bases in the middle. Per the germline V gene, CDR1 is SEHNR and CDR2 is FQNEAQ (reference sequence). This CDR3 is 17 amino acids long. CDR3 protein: CASSPRVKSSGANVLTF. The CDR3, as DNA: TGTGCCAGCAGCCCCCGGGTTAAGAGCTCTGGGGCCAACGTCCTGACTTTC.

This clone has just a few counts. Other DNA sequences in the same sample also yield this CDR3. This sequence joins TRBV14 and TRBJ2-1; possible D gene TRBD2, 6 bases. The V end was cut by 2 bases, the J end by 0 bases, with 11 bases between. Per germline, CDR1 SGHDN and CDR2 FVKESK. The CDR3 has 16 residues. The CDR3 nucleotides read TGTGCCAGCAGCCAACTCGGGGGTAGCTCCTACAATGAGCAGTTCTTC. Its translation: CASSQLGGSSYNEQFF.

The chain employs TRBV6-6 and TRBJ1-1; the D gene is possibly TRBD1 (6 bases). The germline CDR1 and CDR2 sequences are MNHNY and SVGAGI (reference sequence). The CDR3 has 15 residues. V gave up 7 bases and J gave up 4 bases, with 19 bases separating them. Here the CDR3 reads CASTLPGGHSTEAFF. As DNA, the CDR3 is TGTGCCAGCACCCTGCCGGGGGGGCATAGCACTGAAGCTTTCTTT.

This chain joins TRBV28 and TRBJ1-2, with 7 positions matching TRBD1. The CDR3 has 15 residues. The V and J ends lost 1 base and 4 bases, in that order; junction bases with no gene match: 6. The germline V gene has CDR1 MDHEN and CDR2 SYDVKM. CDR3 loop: CASSLFSGQLYGYTF. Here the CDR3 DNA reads TGTGCCAGCAGTTTATTCTCGGGACAGCTCTATGGCTACACCTTC.

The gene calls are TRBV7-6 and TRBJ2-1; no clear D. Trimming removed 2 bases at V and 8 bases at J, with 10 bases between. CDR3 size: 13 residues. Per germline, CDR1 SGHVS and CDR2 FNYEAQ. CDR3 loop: CASSLFQADEQFF. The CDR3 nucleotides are TGTGCCAGCAGCTTATTCCAGGCCGATGAGCAGTTCTTC.